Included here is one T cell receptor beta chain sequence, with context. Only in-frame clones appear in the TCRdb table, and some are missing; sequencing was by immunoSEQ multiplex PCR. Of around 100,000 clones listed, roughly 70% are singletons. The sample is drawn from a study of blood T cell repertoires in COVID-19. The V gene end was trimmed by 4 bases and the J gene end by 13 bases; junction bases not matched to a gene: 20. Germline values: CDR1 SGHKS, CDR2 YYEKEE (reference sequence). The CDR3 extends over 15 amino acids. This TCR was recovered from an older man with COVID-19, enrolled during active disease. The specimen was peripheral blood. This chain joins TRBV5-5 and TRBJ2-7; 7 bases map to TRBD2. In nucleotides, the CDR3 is TGTGCCAGCAGCGACGCTAGCGGTGGGTCTACGATTGAATACTTC. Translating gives CASSDASGGSTIEYF. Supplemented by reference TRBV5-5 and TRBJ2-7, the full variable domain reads DAGVTQSPTHLIKTRGQQVTLRCSPISGHKSVSWYQQVLGQGPQFIFQYYEKEERGRGNFPDRFSARQFPNYSSELNVNALLLGDSALYLCASSDASGGSTIEYFGPGTRLTVT.